Presented here are 19 T cell receptor beta chains from one specimen sequenced in a study of T cell repertoires in cytomegalovirus infection. Their antigens are not known. Each CDR3 protein is one row after TCRdb ran MiXCR on the reads. The data show about 700,000 distinct CDR3 sequences, around 32% seen once. The starting material was cultured PBMCs, obtained from culture after CMV antigen stimulation. The receptors come from a human donor in good health (CMV status not recorded). Some clones in this sample may be carry-over from other donors' samples.

This clonotype showed up just a few times. The chain couples TRBV15 to TRBJ1-1; D is uncertain. The CDR3 is 13 residues long. V lost 0 bases and J 6 bases, leaving 8 bases between the germline ends. CDR1 LNHNV and CDR2 YYDKDF come from the germline V gene (reference sequence). The DNA of the CDR3 is TGTGCCACCAGCAGAGATGGAGTCTCTGAAGCTTTCTTT. It yields the protein CATSRDGVSEAFF.

The gene calls are TRBV19 and TRBJ2-3, with 11 bases matching TRBD1. V was clipped by 5 bases and J by 4 bases; unmatched bases: 8. The CDR3 extends over 16 amino acids. CDR1 and CDR2 (germline): LNHDA, SQIVND (reference sequence). CDR3 in DNA: TGTGCCAGTAGTCCCTACGGGACAGGGGGATCAGATACGCAGTATTTT. Its protein product is CASSPYGTGGSDTQYF.

V usage is TRBV15 and J usage is TRBJ2-7; TRBD2 is a possible D gene (5 bases). The CDR3 spans 12 residues. V gave up 8 bases and J gave up 1 base, with 9 bases separating them. The germline V gene encodes CDR1 LNHNV and CDR2 YYDKDF (reference sequence). CDR3 DNA: TGTGCCACCCGAGGACTGTCCTACGAGCAGTACTTC. Protein sequence: CATRGLSYEQYF.

This clonotype was picked up a small number of times. V is TRBV7-2 and J is TRBJ1-1, with TRBD1 identical over 7 bases. The germline V gene encodes CDR1 SGHTA and CDR2 FQGNSA. J gave up 5 bases and V 7 bases, and 10 bases lay outside the gene matches. The CDR3 is made up of 14 amino acids. CDR3 sequence: CASTKDRAGTEAFF. CDR3 nucleotide sequence: TGTGCCAGCACCAAAGACAGGGCTGGGACTGAAGCTTTCTTT.

The chain couples TRBV5-1 to TRBJ1-2; possible D gene TRBD1, 6 bases. CDR3 length equals 13 residues. Germline CDR1 is SGHRS and CDR2 is YFSETQ. V was pared by 5 bases and J by 4 bases, with 12 bases between. CDR3 sequence reads: CASRQGTSYGYTF. In DNA form, the CDR3 reads TGCGCCAGCAGACAGGGAACTAGCTATGGCTACACCTTC.

This rearrangement joins TRBV2 to TRBJ2-7; D gene unclear. The CDR3 consists of 14 residues. Germline V gene lookup returns CDR1 SNHLY and CDR2 FYNNEI. V lost 4 bases to trimming and J lost 0 bases, with 10 bases between them. This chain's CDR3 is CASSGQIFSYEQYF. For the CDR3, the DNA is TGTGCCAGCAGTGGCCAGATTTTCTCCTACGAGCAGTACTTC.

This chain connects TRBV6-2 or TRBV6-3 to TRBJ1-2; D perhaps matches TRBD1 (5 bases). The V gene's germline CDR1 is MNHEY and CDR2 SVGEGT. This CDR3 comprises 14 residues. Trimming took 2 bases from V and 2 from J, leaving 9 bases between them. CDR3 in amino acids: CASSYMGGNYGYTF. In nucleotides, the CDR3 is TGTGCCAGCAGTTACATGGGGGGGAACTATGGCTACACCTTC.

This chain uses TRBV6-6 with TRBJ2-3; D tentatively reads TRBD1 or TRBD2 (5 bases each). The germline gives CDR1 MNHNY, CDR2 SVGAGI (reference sequence). V shed 6 bases and J shed 4 bases, with 14 bases lying between them. The CDR3 sequence is 14 residues long. DNA for the CDR3: TGTGCCAGCAGCCCCCTGGGGGACCCAGATACGCAGTATTTT. Protein: CASSPLGDPDTQYF.

This chain joins TRBV30 and TRBJ2-3; a weak D match, TRBD1 (5 bases). The germline V gene has CDR1 GTSNPN and CDR2 SVGIG (reference sequence). Trimming pared 0 bases from V and 2 bases from J, leaving 12 bases between. CDR3 size: 15 residues. The CDR3 nucleotides read TGTGCCTGGAGTGTAAGGGGCCCTATCACAGATACGCAGTATTTT. Translating it yields CAWSVRGPITDTQYF. Using reference TRBV30 and TRBJ2-3 for the parts outside the CDR3, the full variable domain is SQTIHQWPATLVQPVGSPLSLECTVEGTSNPNLYWYRQAAGRGLQLLFYSVGIGQISSEVPQNLSASRPQDRQFILSSKKLLLSDSGFYLCAWSVRGPITDTQYFGPGTRLTVL.

The gene calls are TRBV18 and TRBJ2-1; 12 bases line up with TRBD2. The CDR3 runs to 19 residues. The V gene end was trimmed by 4 bases and the J gene end by 0 bases; junction bases not matched to a gene: 10. Germline V CDR1 and CDR2: KGHSH, LQKENI. The CDR3 sequence is CASSLSSGGALGSYNEQFF. CDR3 nucleotide sequence: TGTGCCAGCTCACTCTCTAGCGGGGGGGCCCTGGGCTCCTACAATGAGCAGTTCTTC.

V gene TRBV10-3 combines with J gene TRBJ2-5; 10 bases match TRBD2. Per the germline V gene, CDR1 is ENHRY and CDR2 is SYGVKD. The V segment lost 3 bases and the J segment 5 bases; nucleotides outside the gene matches: 9. This CDR3 contains 16 residues. The DNA for the CDR3 is TGTGCCATCAGTGATCCAGCTAGCGGGGGCCGGGAGACCCAGTACTTC. Its protein is CAISDPASGGRETQYF.

This clonotype was picked up many times. The chain employs TRBV7-2 and TRBJ2-1; D possibly corresponds to TRBD2 (6 bases). The CDR3 is 14 amino acids. Deletions cut 5 bases from V and 2 bases from J, with 10 bases between. Germline CDR1 SGHTA, CDR2 FQGNSA. Written as DNA, the CDR3 is TGTGCCAGCAGCGAACAGCGGGCCTACAATGAGCAGTTCTTC. It codes for CASSEQRAYNEQFF.

The genes are TRBV6-2 or TRBV6-3 and TRBJ1-1; D is possibly TRBD1 (6 bases). Trimming pared 2 bases from V and 6 bases from J, leaving 19 bases between. The CDR3 runs to 16 residues. Germline V gene lookup returns CDR1 MNHEY and CDR2 SVGEGT. As DNA, the CDR3 is TGTGCCAGCAGTTACAACTCCCGAACAGGGTCGGCTGAAGCTTTCTTT. Amino acids: CASSYNSRTGSAEAFF.

This clonotype was counted a few times. The chain has TRBV6-6 and TRBJ1-2; D not resolved. Germline assignment: CDR1 MNHNY and CDR2 SVGAGI (reference sequence). The length of the CDR3 is 14 residues. Trimming pared 4 bases from V and 2 bases from J, leaving 11 bases between. The CDR3 reads CASSSLWGNYGYTF. Written as DNA, the CDR3 is TGTGCCAGCAGTTCACTCTGGGGAAACTATGGCTACACCTTC.

This chain uses TRBV2 with TRBJ1-6; D unclear. Germline V gene lookup returns CDR1 SNHLY and CDR2 FYNNEI. This CDR3 comprises 14 residues. Trimming pared 1 base from V and 8 bases from J, leaving 9 bases between. The CDR3 sequence is CASSEDGWDSPLHF. The CDR3, as DNA: TGTGCCAGCAGTGAAGACGGGTGGGATTCACCCCTCCACTTT.

This clonotype is a singleton in its sample. V and J are TRBV7-4 and TRBJ2-1; D gene uncertain. With 4 bases removed from V and 2 bases from J, the gap between germline ends came to 18 bases. The CDR3 is 17 amino acids. The germline CDR1 and CDR2 sequences are SGHVT and SQSDAQ. In nucleotides, the CDR3 is TGTGCCAGCAGCTCAGCCCCCTGCGGATATACCTACAATGAGCAGTTCTTC. Encoded protein: CASSSAPCGYTYNEQFF.

This clonotype was seen a few times. This chain links TRBV6-2 or TRBV6-3 with TRBJ2-7; D is unclear. V was pared by 6 bases and J by 2 bases, with 8 bases between. The CDR3 is made up of 12 amino acids. Germline V gene lookup returns CDR1 MNHEY and CDR2 SVGEGT. The CDR3: CASSYVTYEQYF. As DNA, the CDR3 is TGTGCCAGCAGCTATGTTACCTACGAGCAGTACTTC.

V is TRBV20-1 and J is TRBJ2-1, with 8 positions matching TRBD2. CDR1 and CDR2 from the germline V gene are DFQATT and SNEGSKA (reference sequence). The CDR3 is made up of 16 amino acids. V was clipped by 0 bases and J by 4 bases; unmatched bases: 8. CDR3 in amino acids: CSARDRAGGWYNEQFF. The CDR3 nucleotides read TGCAGTGCTAGAGATCGGGCGGGAGGATGGTACAATGAGCAGTTCTTC.

This clonotype was seen ten or more times. The chain links TRBV5-4 to TRBJ2-3; 13 bases are shared with TRBD2. This CDR3 is 15 amino acids long. V shed 1 base and J 7 bases; nucleotides not matched to a gene: 3. The germline gives CDR1 SGHNT, CDR2 YYREEE (reference sequence). Here the CDR3 reads CASSLTSGGANTQYF. The CDR3 DNA follows: TGTGCCAGCAGCTTGACTAGCGGGGGGGCGAATACGCAGTATTTT.